This T cell receptor (beta chain) came from a study of beta chain features in type 1 diabetes. Overall study findings and caveats: In all four CD4+ subsets, TCRB CDR3 length was significantly, moderately reduced in type 1 diabetes. It was possible that PCR favored shorter templates, equally so in patients and controls.

Cells sorted by CD45RO/CCR7/CD25/CD127/CD95/CD27 comprised CD4+ naive, central memory, regulatory and stem cell-like memory cells. J was trimmed by 7 bases and V by 2 bases; bases with no gene match: 3. Germline-derived CDR1 and CDR2 are SGDLS and YYNGEE. The CDR3 sequence is 13 residues long. This clone showed up just a few times. Its matching antigen is unknown. Expressed TCRB transcripts were sequenced because the entire RNA isolate underwent reverse transcription. The method was immunoSEQ multiplex PCR; TCRdb's version includes in-frame clones alone and lacks a portion of them. The sample lists under 400,000 clones, about 18% occurring once.

The TCR comes from a woman aged 18-29 years in good health. The source material was naive CD4+ T cells from blood. The chain carries TRBV9 and TRBJ2-4, with 7 positions matching TRBD1. CDR3 residues: CASSVAQGNIQYF. The CDR3 bases are TGTGCCAGCAGCGTTGCACAGGGGAACATTCAGTACTTC.